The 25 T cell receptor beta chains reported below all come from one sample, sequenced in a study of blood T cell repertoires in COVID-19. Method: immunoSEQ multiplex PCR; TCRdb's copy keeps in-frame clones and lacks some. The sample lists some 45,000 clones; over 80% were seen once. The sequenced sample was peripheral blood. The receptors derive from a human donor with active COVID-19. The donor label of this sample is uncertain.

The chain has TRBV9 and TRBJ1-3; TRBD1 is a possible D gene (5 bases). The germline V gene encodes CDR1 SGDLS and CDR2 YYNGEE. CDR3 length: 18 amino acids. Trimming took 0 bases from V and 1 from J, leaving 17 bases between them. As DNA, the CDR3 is TGTGCCAGCAGCGTAGACCCTATTACGCAGGGATCTGGAAACACCATATATTTT. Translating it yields CASSVDPITQGSGNTIYF.

Here the CDR3 DNA reads TGTGCCAGCAGTCCCCGGACAGGGTCCTACGAGCAGTACTTC. It codes for CASSPRTGSYEQYF. The gene calls are TRBV6-2 or TRBV6-3 and TRBJ2-7; TRBD1 matches at 8 bases. V shed 5 bases, J shed 1 base, and the junction held 4 bases outside the gene matches. Germline lookup yields CDR1 MNHEY and CDR2 SVGEGT. This CDR3 has 14 residues.

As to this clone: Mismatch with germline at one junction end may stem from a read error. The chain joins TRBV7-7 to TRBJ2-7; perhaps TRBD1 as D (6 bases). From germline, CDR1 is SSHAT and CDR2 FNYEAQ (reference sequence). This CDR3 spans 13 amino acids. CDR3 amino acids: CASSFNDRSEQYF. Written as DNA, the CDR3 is TGTGCTAGCAGTTTTAACGACAGGAGCGAGCAGTACTTC.

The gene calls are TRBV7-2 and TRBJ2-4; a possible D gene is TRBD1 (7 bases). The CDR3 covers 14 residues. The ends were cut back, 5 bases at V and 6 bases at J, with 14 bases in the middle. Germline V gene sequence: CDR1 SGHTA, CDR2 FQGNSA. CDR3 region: CASSARQGGNIQYF. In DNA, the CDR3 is TGTGCCAGCAGCGCCCGACAGGGAGGAAACATTCAGTACTTC. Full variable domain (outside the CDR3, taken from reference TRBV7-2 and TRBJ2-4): GAGVSQSPSNKVTEKGKDVELRCDPISGHTALYWYRQSLGQGLEFLIYFQGNSAPDKSGLPSDRFSAERTGGSVSTLTIQRTQQEDSAVYLCASSARQGGNIQYFGAGTRLSVL.

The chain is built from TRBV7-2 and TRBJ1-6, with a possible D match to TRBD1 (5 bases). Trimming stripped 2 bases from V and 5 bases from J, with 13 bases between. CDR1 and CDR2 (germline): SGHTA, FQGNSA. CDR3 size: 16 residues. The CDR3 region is CASSLTGARNNSPLHF. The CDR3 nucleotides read TGTGCCAGCAGCTTAACTGGGGCCAGGAATAATTCACCCCTCCACTTT.

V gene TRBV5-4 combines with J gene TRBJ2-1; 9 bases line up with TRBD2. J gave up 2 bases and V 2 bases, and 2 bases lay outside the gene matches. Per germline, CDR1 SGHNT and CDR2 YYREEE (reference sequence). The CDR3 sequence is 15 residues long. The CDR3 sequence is CASSFQRGAYNEQFF. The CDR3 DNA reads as TGTGCCAGCAGCTTCCAGCGGGGGGCCTACAATGAGCAGTTCTTC.

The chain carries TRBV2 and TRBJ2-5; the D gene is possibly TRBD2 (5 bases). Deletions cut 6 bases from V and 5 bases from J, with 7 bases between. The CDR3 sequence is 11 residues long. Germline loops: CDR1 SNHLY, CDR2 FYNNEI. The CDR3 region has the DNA TGTGCCAGCAGGGACTTTGAGACCCAGTACTTC. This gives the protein CASRDFETQYF.

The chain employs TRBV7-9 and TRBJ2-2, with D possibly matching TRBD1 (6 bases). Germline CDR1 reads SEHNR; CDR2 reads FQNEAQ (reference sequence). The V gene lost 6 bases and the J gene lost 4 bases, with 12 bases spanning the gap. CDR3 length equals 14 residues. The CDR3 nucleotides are TGTGCCAGCAGGACGGGACACTCCACCGGGGAGCTGTTTTTT. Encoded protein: CASRTGHSTGELFF.

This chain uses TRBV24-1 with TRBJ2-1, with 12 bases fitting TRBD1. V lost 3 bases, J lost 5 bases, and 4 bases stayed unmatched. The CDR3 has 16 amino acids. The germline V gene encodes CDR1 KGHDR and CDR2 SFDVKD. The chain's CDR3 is CATSDVGTGGHNEQFF. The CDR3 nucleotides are TGTGCCACCAGTGATGTCGGGACAGGGGGCCACAATGAGCAGTTCTTC.

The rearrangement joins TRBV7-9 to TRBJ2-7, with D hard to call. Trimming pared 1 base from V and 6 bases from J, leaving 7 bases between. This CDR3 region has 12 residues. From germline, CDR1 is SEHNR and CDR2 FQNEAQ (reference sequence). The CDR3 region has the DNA TGTGCCAGCAGCTTAGATAGCTTCGAGCAGTACTTC. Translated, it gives CASSLDSFEQYF. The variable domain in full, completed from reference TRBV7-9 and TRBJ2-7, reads DTGVSQNPRHKITKRGQNVTFRCDPISEHNRLYWYRQTLGQGPEFLTYFQNEAQLEKSRLLSDRFSAERPKGSFSTLEIQRTEQGDSAMYLCASSLDSFEQYFGPGTRLTVT.

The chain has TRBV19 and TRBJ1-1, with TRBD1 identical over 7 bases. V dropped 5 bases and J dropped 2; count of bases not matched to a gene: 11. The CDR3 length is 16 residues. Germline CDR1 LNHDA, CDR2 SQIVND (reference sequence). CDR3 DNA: TGTGCCAGTAGTCCCCGCCCGGGACAGCTAAACACTGAAGCTTTCTTT. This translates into CASSPRPGQLNTEAFF. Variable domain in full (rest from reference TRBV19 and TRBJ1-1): DGGITQSPKYLFRKEGQNVTLSCEQNLNHDAMYWYRQDPGQGLRLIYYSQIVNDFQKGDIAEGYSVSREKKESFPLTVTSAQKNPTAFYLCASSPRPGQLNTEAFFGQGTRLTVV.

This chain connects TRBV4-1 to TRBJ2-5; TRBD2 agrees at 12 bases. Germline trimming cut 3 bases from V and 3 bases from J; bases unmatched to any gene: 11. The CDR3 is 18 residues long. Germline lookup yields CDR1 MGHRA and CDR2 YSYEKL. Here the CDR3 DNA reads TGCGCCAGCAGCCAGTTACCGGGACTAGCGGGCGTTAAAGAGACCCAGTACTTC. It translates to CASSQLPGLAGVKETQYF.

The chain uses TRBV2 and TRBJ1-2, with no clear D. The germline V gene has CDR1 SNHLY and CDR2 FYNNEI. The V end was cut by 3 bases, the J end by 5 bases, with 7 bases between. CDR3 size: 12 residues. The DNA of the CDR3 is TGTGCCAGCAGTGATTCGTATTATGGCTACACCTTC. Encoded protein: CASSDSYYGYTF. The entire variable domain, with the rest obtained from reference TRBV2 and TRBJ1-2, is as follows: EPEVTQTPSHQVTQMGQEVILRCVPISNHLYFYWYRQILGQKVEFLVSFYNNEISEKSEIFDDQFSVERPDGSNFTLKIRSTKLEDSAMYFCASSDSYYGYTFGSGTRLTVV.

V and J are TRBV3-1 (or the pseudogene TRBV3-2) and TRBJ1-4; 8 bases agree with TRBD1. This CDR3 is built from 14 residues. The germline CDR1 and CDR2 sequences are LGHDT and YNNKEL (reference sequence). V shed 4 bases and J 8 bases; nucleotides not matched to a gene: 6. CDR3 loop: CASSRGQGREKLFF. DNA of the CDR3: TGTGCCAGCAGCCGTGGACAGGGTAGGGAAAAACTGTTTTTT.

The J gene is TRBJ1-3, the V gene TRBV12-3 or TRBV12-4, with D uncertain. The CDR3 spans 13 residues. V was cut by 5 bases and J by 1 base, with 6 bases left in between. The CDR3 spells CASSNFSGNTIYF. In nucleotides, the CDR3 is TGTGCCAGCAGTAACTTTTCTGGAAACACCATATATTTT.

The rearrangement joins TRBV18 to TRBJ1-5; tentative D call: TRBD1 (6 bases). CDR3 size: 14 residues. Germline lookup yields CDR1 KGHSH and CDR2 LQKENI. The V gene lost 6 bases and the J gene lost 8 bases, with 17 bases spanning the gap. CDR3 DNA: TGTGCCAGCTCTCCGGGGGGGGGCAGGGAGCCCCAGCATTTT. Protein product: CASSPGGGREPQHF.

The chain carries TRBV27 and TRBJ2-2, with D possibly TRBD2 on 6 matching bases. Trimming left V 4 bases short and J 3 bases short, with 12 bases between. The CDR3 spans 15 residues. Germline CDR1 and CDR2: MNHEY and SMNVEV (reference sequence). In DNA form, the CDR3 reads TGTGCCAGCAGTTCCCCCTGGGGGGACACCGGGGAGCTGTTTTTT. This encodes CASSSPWGDTGELFF.

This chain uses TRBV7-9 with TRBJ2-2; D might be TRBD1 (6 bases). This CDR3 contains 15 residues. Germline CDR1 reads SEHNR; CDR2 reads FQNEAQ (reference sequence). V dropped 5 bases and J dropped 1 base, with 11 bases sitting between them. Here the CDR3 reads CASSTSQGNTGELFF. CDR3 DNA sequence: TGTGCCAGCAGCACATCACAGGGGAACACCGGGGAGCTGTTTTTT.

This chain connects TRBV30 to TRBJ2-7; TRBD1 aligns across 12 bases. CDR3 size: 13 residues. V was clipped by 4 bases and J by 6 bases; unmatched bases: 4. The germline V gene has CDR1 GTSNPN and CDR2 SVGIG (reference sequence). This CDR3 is CAWTGQGAGEQYF. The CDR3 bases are TGTGCCTGGACGGGACAGGGGGCTGGCGAGCAGTACTTC.

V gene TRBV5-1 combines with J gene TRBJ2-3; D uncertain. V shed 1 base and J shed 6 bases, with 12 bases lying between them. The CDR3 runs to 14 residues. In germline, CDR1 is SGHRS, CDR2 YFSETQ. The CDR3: CASSLFGEVDTQYF. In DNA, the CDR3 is TGCGCCAGCAGCTTGTTTGGTGAGGTCGATACGCAGTATTTT.

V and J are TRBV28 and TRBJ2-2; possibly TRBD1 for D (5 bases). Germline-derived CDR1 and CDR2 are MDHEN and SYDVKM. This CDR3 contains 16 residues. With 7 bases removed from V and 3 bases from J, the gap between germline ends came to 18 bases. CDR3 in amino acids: CASNGLGQGHTGELFF. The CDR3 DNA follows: TGTGCCAGCAACGGGCTGGGGCAGGGCCACACCGGGGAGCTGTTTTTT.

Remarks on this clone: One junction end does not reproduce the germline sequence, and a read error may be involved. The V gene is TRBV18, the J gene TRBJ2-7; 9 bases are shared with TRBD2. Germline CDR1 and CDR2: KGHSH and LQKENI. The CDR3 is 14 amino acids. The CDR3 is CASLFSGSSHEQYF. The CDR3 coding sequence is TGTGCCAGCCTATTTAGCGGGAGCTCCCACGAGCAGTACTTC.

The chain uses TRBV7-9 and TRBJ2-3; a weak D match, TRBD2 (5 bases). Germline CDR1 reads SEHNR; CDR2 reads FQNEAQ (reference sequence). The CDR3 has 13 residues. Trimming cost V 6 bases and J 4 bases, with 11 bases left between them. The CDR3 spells CASSPRGPDTQYF. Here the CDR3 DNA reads TGTGCCAGCAGTCCGCGAGGGCCAGATACGCAGTATTTT.

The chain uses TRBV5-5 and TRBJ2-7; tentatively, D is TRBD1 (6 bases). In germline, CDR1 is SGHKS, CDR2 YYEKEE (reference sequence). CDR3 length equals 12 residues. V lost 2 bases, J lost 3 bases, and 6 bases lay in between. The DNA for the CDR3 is TGTGCCAGCAGCTTACAGGGCTACGAGCAGTACTTC. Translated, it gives CASSLQGYEQYF.

For the CDR3, the DNA is TGCGCCAGCAGCTCCCTAAGTCAGGGTCTAAAGGACACTGAAGCTTTCTTT. Protein sequence: CASSSLSQGLKDTEAFF. This chain joins TRBV5-1 and TRBJ1-1; D perhaps matches TRBD1 (5 bases). CDR3 length equals 17 residues. The V end was cut by 3 bases, the J end by 3 bases, with 21 bases between. Germline V gene lookup returns CDR1 SGHRS and CDR2 YFSETQ.